The present T cell receptor beta chain was sequenced within a study of T cells after yellow fever vaccination. Study in general: SMART-Seq v4 Ultra Low Input handled preparation of low-cell-number fractions. Notes on the study in general: One caveat is that FACS-sorted repertoires could contain abundant clonotypes contaminating from the bulk population. Reappearance after the booster was observed for most primary-vaccination clones (roughly 95% CD4, roughly 90% CD8).

Per germline, CDR1 LNHNV and CDR2 YYDKDF (reference sequence). The CDR3 covers 14 residues. The germline V and J ends were trimmed by 2 bases and 7 bases, with 12 bases remaining between them. Comment on this clonotype: Its antigen is currently unknown.

TCRdb ran MiXCR on the 5' RACE reads and lists one entry per CDR3 protein. The table shows about 260,000 distinct CDR3 sequences, with about 5% occurring only once. The input for sequencing was CD4+ T cells sorted from PBMCs, taken on the day of the yellow fever booster vaccination. The chain combines TRBV15 with TRBJ2-1; D may be TRBD1 or TRBD2 (5 bases each). This receptor was identified in a man younger than 30 who received the YFV17D yellow fever vaccine. CDR3 residues: CATSRRDLRNEQFF. The CDR3 DNA follows: TGTGCCACCAGCAGAAGGGACCTTAGGAATGAGCAGTTCTTC.